The rows below give T cell receptor beta chains drawn from one sample of a study of T cell repertoires in cytomegalovirus infection. Using its own MiXCR run on the reads, TCRdb lists one record per CDR3 protein. The sample carries around 450,000 distinct CDR3 sequences, roughly 10% recorded once. The sequenced sample was PBMCs. The receptors shown here come from a human donor in good health (CMV status not recorded). Some clones in this sample may be carry-over from other donors' samples. CDR3s include the opening cysteine and the closing phenylalanine or tryptophan.

V,J,CDR3
TRBV5-4,TRBJ1-4,CASSSRTGAGEKLFF
TRBV5-1,TRBJ2-1,CASSLEASGSGEQFF
TRBV23-1,TRBJ2-7,CAARTGTSGRSYEQYF
TRBV11-2,TRBJ2-7,CASSPGNRGLHEQYF
TRBV19,TRBJ2-1,CASSIGDEQFF
TRBV28,TRBJ1-5,CASSPSGLGGGNQPQHF
TRBV2,TRBJ2-1,CAGSSGDFSYNEQFF
TRBV20-1,TRBJ2-7,CSARGGRTEQYF
TRBV5-6,TRBJ1-2,CASRLIGDRTYYGYTF
TRBV11-2,TRBJ1-2,CASSLNSRDEITF
TRBV5-4,TRBJ2-7,CASSLYPTGNSYEQYF
TRBV12-3/TRBV12-4,TRBJ1-2,CASSSQFGRFNGYTF
TRBV24-1,TRBJ2-3,CATSDAPIAGGQDTQYF
TRBV12-3/TRBV12-4,TRBJ2-2,CASSLSSLAGGLNAGELFF
TRBV11-2,TRBJ2-2,CASSWGTGGITGELFF
TRBV2,TRBJ1-2,CASKEGQGGNYGYTF
TRBV19,TRBJ1-3,CASTDRGSGNTIYF
TRBV7-8,TRBJ1-4,CASSSQRQGGEKLFF